This TCR beta chain was identified during a study of T cell repertoires in cytomegalovirus infection. The germline gives CDR1 LGHNA, CDR2 YSLEER. The V and J ends lost 5 bases and 0 bases respectively, with 16 bases between them. This CDR3 is built from 16 residues. In the case of this clonotype: Antigen: not known.

TCRdb reanalysed the reads using MiXCR and keeps one entry per CDR3 protein. Among some 130,000 distinct CDR3 sequences listed, 20% to 30% were seen once. The clonotype comes from a human donor in good health (CMV status not recorded). Some clones in this sample may be carry-over from other donors' samples. The sequenced sample consisted of PBMCs, sequenced either directly or after in vitro stimulation (not recorded which). J is TRBJ1-1 and V is TRBV4-3, with D perhaps TRBD1 (5 bases). This CDR3 is CASSADAGRVNTEAFF. The CDR3 DNA is TGCGCCAGCAGCGCGGATGCAGGGAGGGTGAACACTGAAGCTTTCTTT.